These T cell receptor beta chains were read from a single sample in a study of cytomegalovirus exposure and HLA in healthy donors. Profiled with immunoSEQ multiplex PCR; TCRdb holds only in-frame clones, not every one. The sample consists of around 130,000 clones, approximately 79% of them appearing once. Sequencing was carried out using PBMCs. The receptors here all came from a young man in good health and CMV-seronegative. Both conserved end residues are trimmed from each CDR3. Each record gives: CDR3 protein, J gene, V gene, D gene, CDR3 length. The D gene is left open where the match is weak.

cdr3_aa: ASRRGLSTEAF
j_call: TRBJ1-1
v_call: TRBV2
d_call: NA
cdr3_length: 11

cdr3_aa: ASSLDLVGDRENTEAF
j_call: TRBJ1-1
v_call: TRBV11-2
d_call: TRBD1
cdr3_length: 16

cdr3_aa: ASSLGSGRGGGNTIY
j_call: TRBJ1-3
v_call: TRBV7-2
d_call: NA
cdr3_length: 15

cdr3_aa: ASMGRGGAGGYGYT
j_call: TRBJ1-2
v_call: TRBV27
d_call: NA
cdr3_length: 14

cdr3_aa: ASSMGAGGQETQY
j_call: TRBJ2-5
v_call: TRBV19
d_call: TRBD2
cdr3_length: 13

cdr3_aa: ASSDLRGPGETQY
j_call: TRBJ2-5
v_call: TRBV25-1
d_call: TRBD1
cdr3_length: 13

cdr3_aa: AINSGGVYGYT
j_call: TRBJ1-2
v_call: TRBV10-3
d_call: TRBD1
cdr3_length: 11

cdr3_aa: ASSFTSGGGYEQY
j_call: TRBJ2-7
v_call: TRBV7-2
d_call: TRBD2
cdr3_length: 13

cdr3_aa: ASSLEKNEQY
j_call: TRBJ2-7
v_call: TRBV7-9
d_call: NA
cdr3_length: 10

cdr3_aa: ASSPPGISGNTIY
j_call: TRBJ1-3
v_call: TRBV5-5
d_call: NA
cdr3_length: 13

cdr3_aa: ASREDRETSPLH
j_call: TRBJ1-6
v_call: TRBV28
d_call: TRBD1
cdr3_length: 12

cdr3_aa: AWTPRTSPLDGYT
j_call: TRBJ1-2
v_call: TRBV30
d_call: NA
cdr3_length: 13

cdr3_aa: ASSTDRGEGETQY
j_call: TRBJ2-5
v_call: TRBV7-8
d_call: TRBD1
cdr3_length: 13

cdr3_aa: ASSMVSWGDEQF
j_call: TRBJ2-1
v_call: TRBV19
d_call: NA
cdr3_length: 12

cdr3_aa: ASSPTSGGADTQY
j_call: TRBJ2-3
v_call: TRBV6-5
d_call: TRBD2
cdr3_length: 13

cdr3_aa: ASSFKSWTGKSTDTQY
j_call: TRBJ2-3
v_call: TRBV7-8
d_call: TRBD1
cdr3_length: 16

cdr3_aa: ASSGSRVYGNTIY
j_call: TRBJ1-3
v_call: TRBV2
d_call: NA
cdr3_length: 13

cdr3_aa: ASSFSQGVAKNIQY
j_call: TRBJ2-4
v_call: TRBV28
d_call: TRBD1
cdr3_length: 14

cdr3_aa: ASSRDRALSEKLF
j_call: TRBJ1-4
v_call: TRBV7-6
d_call: TRBD1
cdr3_length: 13

cdr3_aa: ASSHSEDTGEKLF
j_call: TRBJ1-4
v_call: TRBV6-1
d_call: NA
cdr3_length: 13

cdr3_aa: SARTKHEQF
j_call: TRBJ2-1
v_call: TRBV20-1
d_call: NA
cdr3_length: 9

cdr3_aa: ASSEGTGDTGELF
j_call: TRBJ2-2
v_call: TRBV25-1
d_call: TRBD1
cdr3_length: 13

cdr3_aa: ASSRGGGTGANVLT
j_call: TRBJ2-6
v_call: TRBV19
d_call: NA
cdr3_length: 14

cdr3_aa: ASGALGDQPQH
j_call: TRBJ1-5
v_call: TRBV28
d_call: NA
cdr3_length: 11

cdr3_aa: ASSLGRGGKGNEQF
j_call: TRBJ2-1
v_call: TRBV7-2
d_call: NA
cdr3_length: 14

cdr3_aa: ASSLVLAGGADTQY
j_call: TRBJ2-3
v_call: TRBV27
d_call: TRBD2
cdr3_length: 14

cdr3_aa: ASSHRDIYFQF
j_call: TRBJ2-1
v_call: TRBV5-4
d_call: NA
cdr3_length: 11

cdr3_aa: ASSRGRGLGGPTDTQY
j_call: TRBJ2-3
v_call: TRBV7-8
d_call: TRBD1
cdr3_length: 16

cdr3_aa: ASSLVPGFDRSYGYT
j_call: TRBJ1-2
v_call: TRBV7-8
d_call: NA
cdr3_length: 15

cdr3_aa: ASRTGGLGELF
j_call: TRBJ2-2
v_call: TRBV28
d_call: TRBD1
cdr3_length: 11